The rows below give T cell receptor beta chains drawn from one sample of a study of T cells expressing NK-cell markers. Reanalyzing the 5' RACE reads, TCRdb keeps one entry per CDR3 protein, without DNA. The repertoire table contains 440,000 or so distinct CDR3 sequences. The sequencing sample was made of blood T cells: a sorted CD56 or NKG2C T cell subset, CD4+ or CD8+ T cells, or bulk PBMC T cells (not recorded which). The receptors come from a woman between 18 and 69 years old in good health. Both conserved end residues are part of each CDR3. The order of the fields is V gene, J gene, CDR3 protein.

v_gene: TRBV13; j_gene: TRBJ2-3; CDR3aa: CASIPSRGTDTQYF
v_gene: TRBV6-2/TRBV6-3; j_gene: TRBJ2-1; CDR3aa: CATGVSSSGRGEQFF
v_gene: TRBV19; j_gene: TRBJ1-3; CDR3aa: CASSSGDLSGNTIYF
v_gene: TRBV2; j_gene: TRBJ2-3; CDR3aa: CALAVKGLNPDTQYF
v_gene: TRBV18; j_gene: TRBJ2-4; CDR3aa: CASSPASQNIQYF
v_gene: TRBV5-8; j_gene: TRBJ2-7; CDR3aa: CASSFGTGLYEQYF
v_gene: TRBV29-1; j_gene: TRBJ1-3; CDR3aa: CSVASLNPRSGNTIYF
v_gene: TRBV18; j_gene: TRBJ2-1; CDR3aa: CASSPSQGRFYNDQFF
v_gene: TRBV10-2; j_gene: TRBJ2-1; CDR3aa: CASRKERQGKNEQFF
v_gene: TRBV28; j_gene: TRBJ2-3; CDR3aa: CASSTPAGKGTDTQYF
v_gene: TRBV29-1; j_gene: TRBJ1-3; CDR3aa: CSAWTGNSGNTIYF
v_gene: TRBV10-2; j_gene: TRBJ1-5; CDR3aa: CASNPDRAQPQHF
v_gene: TRBV7-7; j_gene: TRBJ2-5; CDR3aa: CASSLGEGVETQYF
v_gene: TRBV20-1; j_gene: TRBJ2-7; CDR3aa: CSARDYRRDEQYF
v_gene: TRBV5-1; j_gene: TRBJ2-3; CDR3aa: CASSLVGQVTDTQYF
v_gene: TRBV20-1; j_gene: TRBJ2-7; CDR3aa: CSARDGTSGSNEQYF
v_gene: TRBV30; j_gene: TRBJ1-4; CDR3aa: CAWSVRFGETNEKLFF
v_gene: TRBV6-2/TRBV6-3; j_gene: TRBJ2-7; CDR3aa: CASRTAGSGEQYF
v_gene: TRBV12-3/TRBV12-4; j_gene: TRBJ1-1; CDR3aa: CASSFPGEAFF
v_gene: TRBV6-5; j_gene: TRBJ2-7; CDR3aa: CASSYGAKGEQYF
v_gene: TRBV20-1; j_gene: TRBJ1-2; CDR3aa: CSAWTGTNYGYTF
v_gene: TRBV20-1; j_gene: TRBJ2-2; CDR3aa: CSARPRGQGTGELFF
v_gene: TRBV12-3/TRBV12-4; j_gene: TRBJ2-6; CDR3aa: CASSLRGGRISSGANVLTF
v_gene: TRBV4-2; j_gene: TRBJ1-1; CDR3aa: CASSPGGLQNTEAFF
v_gene: TRBV28; j_gene: TRBJ2-2; CDR3aa: CASRSGDGYTGELFF
v_gene: TRBV27; j_gene: TRBJ2-1; CDR3aa: CASSLKRRNSYNEQFF
v_gene: TRBV5-6; j_gene: TRBJ2-7; CDR3aa: CASSLGGSTRLEQYF
v_gene: TRBV10-3; j_gene: TRBJ1-1; CDR3aa: CATGTQMNTEAFF
v_gene: TRBV19; j_gene: TRBJ2-1; CDR3aa: CASTWASGSSGEQFF
v_gene: TRBV7-2; j_gene: TRBJ2-3; CDR3aa: CASSFRGGNTDTQYF
v_gene: TRBV18; j_gene: TRBJ2-4; CDR3aa: CASSPTGQGIKNIQYF
v_gene: TRBV20-1; j_gene: TRBJ1-5; CDR3aa: CGAEPGHQNQPQHF
v_gene: TRBV7-8; j_gene: TRBJ2-1; CDR3aa: CASSFGGRARYNEQFF
v_gene: TRBV4-3; j_gene: TRBJ1-2; CDR3aa: CASSQVLRINYGYTF
v_gene: TRBV6-2/TRBV6-3; j_gene: TRBJ2-3; CDR3aa: CASSYPPVAQYF
v_gene: TRBV6-1; j_gene: TRBJ2-5; CDR3aa: CASRPWGGKETQYF
v_gene: TRBV12-3/TRBV12-4; j_gene: TRBJ2-3; CDR3aa: CASSWAGAPISTDTQYF
v_gene: TRBV27; j_gene: TRBJ2-3; CDR3aa: CASRWSIGGTDTQYF
v_gene: TRBV7-9; j_gene: TRBJ1-1; CDR3aa: CASTNFQGTNTEAFF
v_gene: TRBV27; j_gene: TRBJ2-3; CDR3aa: CASSQSPRGDTQYF
v_gene: TRBV27; j_gene: TRBJ2-3; CDR3aa: CASSFQEGTDTQYF
v_gene: TRBV11-1; j_gene: TRBJ2-6; CDR3aa: CASSLVGVNFNSGANVLTF